Below, 32 T cell receptor beta chains from the same sample are listed, as sequenced in a study of a mutant IDH1 vaccine in newly diagnosed glioma. What these receptors recognize is not known. Time point in this sample: week 35, safety follow-up. Topical imiquimod was applied with each vaccine dose, which held 300 ug of mutant IDH1 20-mer peptide. The assay was immunoSEQ multiplex PCR, and TCRdb's table has in-frame clones only and misses some. Here the sample spans fewer than 45,000 clones, 80% to 90% being singletons. The sequenced sample was PBMCs, obtained from a glioma patient whose treatment included an IDH1 peptide vaccine. The origin of the receptors is a man in his forties with glioma.

The V call is TRBV7-8, the J call TRBJ1-6; D is possibly TRBD1 (6 bases). V dropped 5 bases and J dropped 6 bases, with 14 bases sitting between them. This CDR3 contains 15 residues. The germline CDR1 and CDR2 sequences are SGHVS and FQNEAQ. The CDR3 region has the DNA TGTGCCAGCAGCCACGACAGGATTCTTAATTCACCCCTCCACTTT. Its protein is CASSHDRILNSPLHF.

This sequence joins TRBV6-5 and TRBJ1-2; D is possibly TRBD1 (5 bases). Between the trimmed V and J ends, which lost 5 bases and 0 bases, there was a span of 10 bases. The CDR3 loop spans 14 amino acids. CDR1 is MNHEY, CDR2 SVGAGI, per germline. The CDR3 protein is CASSQGGANYGYTF. CDR3 nucleotides: TGTGCCAGCAGTCAGGGAGGGGCTAACTATGGCTACACCTTC.

This rearrangement joins TRBV6-1 to TRBJ1-6; 7 nucleotides line up with TRBD1. The germline V gene has CDR1 MNHNS and CDR2 SASEGT. Trimming took 3 bases from V and 11 from J; bases not matched to a gene: 10. CDR3 length: 15 amino acids. In nucleotides, the CDR3 is TGTGCCAGCAGTGACTGGGACAGCTTCGGACCACCCCTCCACTTT. It encodes CASSDWDSFGPPLHF.

This rearrangement joins TRBV6-1 to TRBJ2-1; D tentatively fits TRBD1 or TRBD2 (5 bases each). V dropped 0 bases and J dropped 0 bases, with 24 bases sitting between them. CDR3 size: 21 residues. Germline values: CDR1 MNHNS, CDR2 SASEGT. The CDR3 DNA reads as TGTGCCAGCAGTGAAGCTCATGGGCCCCAGGGAGTAATCAGCTCCTACAATGAGCAGTTCTTC. Translated: CASSEAHGPQGVISSYNEQFF.

The J gene is TRBJ2-5, the V gene TRBV11-2; 16 nucleotides align to TRBD2. The CDR3 contains 19 residues. Germline trimming cut 5 bases from V and 4 bases from J; bases unmatched to any gene: 13. The germline gives CDR1 SGHAT, CDR2 FQNNGV. DNA for the CDR3: TGTGCCAGCAGCGTAACCAGGGGACTAGCGGGAGGGACCCGAGAGACCCAGTACTTC. It codes for CASSVTRGLAGGTRETQYF.

The CDR3 here is CASSTGDTYNSPLHF. DNA of the CDR3: TGTGCCAGTAGTACGGGGGATACCTATAATTCACCCCTCCACTTT. V usage is TRBV19 and J usage is TRBJ1-6, with D possibly TRBD1 on 5 matching bases. CDR3 length: 15 amino acids. V lost 4 bases to trimming and J lost 2 bases, with 9 bases between them. Germline V gives CDR1 LNHDA, CDR2 SQIVND (reference sequence).

V gene TRBV9 combines with J gene TRBJ2-1, with D perhaps TRBD1 or TRBD2 (5 bases each). This CDR3 is built from 12 residues. CDR1 and CDR2 (germline): SGDLS, YYNGEE. Between the trimmed V and J ends, which lost 3 bases and 7 bases, there was a span of 8 bases. CDR3 sequence (DNA): TGTGCCAGCAGCGCGGGGCCAAATGAGCAGTTCTTC. This sequence encodes CASSAGPNEQFF.

The chain combines TRBV30 with TRBJ2-3; 8 bases map to TRBD2. Losses at the gene ends were 0 bases for V and 6 bases for J; bases not matched to a gene: 8. There are 15 residues in the CDR3. The germline V gene encodes CDR1 GTSNPN and CDR2 SVGIG (reference sequence). DNA for the CDR3: TGTGCCTGGAGTGTACCCGGGGGGGCCTTGGATACGCAGTATTTT. Translation gives CAWSVPGGALDTQYF.

The V call is TRBV7-8, the J call TRBJ1-3; D is uncertain. This CDR3 comprises 16 residues. Germline CDR1 and CDR2: SGHVS and FQNEAQ. Trimming stripped 2 bases from V and 0 bases from J, with 11 bases between. The CDR3 DNA follows: TGTGCCAGCAGCTTAAATCTACAGCTCTCTGGAAACACCATATATTTT. Protein sequence: CASSLNLQLSGNTIYF.

The chain employs TRBV6-1 and TRBJ2-7; a possible D gene is TRBD2 (6 bases). The CDR3 has 15 amino acids. Trimming stripped 6 bases from V and 6 bases from J, with 21 bases between. CDR1 is MNHNS and CDR2 is SASEGT in the germline V gene. The CDR3 bases are TGTGCCAGCAGCCCCCCTAGACTAGGGTTTCGCGAGCAGTACGTC. Encoded protein: CASSPPRLGFREQYV.

The CDR3 spells CASSGEGNTEAFF. CDR3 in DNA: TGTGCCAGCAGTGGTGAAGGGAACACTGAAGCTTTCTTT. The chain has TRBV2 and TRBJ1-1; D gene ambiguous. Germline-derived CDR1 and CDR2 are SNHLY and FYNNEI. The CDR3 is 13 residues long. V shed 4 bases and J shed 1 base, with 7 bases lying between them. The entire variable domain, with the rest obtained from reference TRBV2 and TRBJ1-1, is as follows: EPEVTQTPSHQVTQMGQEVILRCVPISNHLYFYWYRQILGQKVEFLVSFYNNEISEKSEIFDDQFSVERPDGSNFTLKIRSTKLEDSAMYFCASSGEGNTEAFFGQGTRLTVV.

The chain links TRBV11-2 to TRBJ1-2; the match to TRBD1 covers 7 bases. The ends lost 8 bases at V and 7 bases at J; junction bases unmatched: 7. Germline values: CDR1 SGHAT, CDR2 FQNNGV. The CDR3 is made up of 12 amino acids. The CDR3 DNA follows: TGTGCCAGCCGCAATAGGGGGCCTGGCTACACCTTC. Translating it yields CASRNRGPGYTF.

CDR3 coding DNA: TGTGCCAGCAGCCAAGATTCGTGGCTAGCGGGAGCCTACAATGAGCAGTTCTTC. Amino acid sequence: CASSQDSWLAGAYNEQFF. The V gene is TRBV14, the J gene TRBJ2-1; 10 bases map to TRBD2. CDR1 is SGHDN, CDR2 FVKESK, per germline. CDR3 length: 18 residues. V lost 0 bases to trimming and J lost 2 bases; unmatched junction nucleotides: 7.

The genes are TRBV10-3 and TRBJ1-5; D perhaps matches TRBD1 (5 bases). The CDR3 extends over 13 amino acids. Germline CDR1 is ENHRY and CDR2 is SYGVKD. V gave up 5 bases and J gave up 7 bases, with 12 bases separating them. In nucleotides, the CDR3 is TGTGCCATCAGTTCGGGACGAGGCCAGCCCCAGCATTTT. It translates to CAISSGRGQPQHF.

V usage is TRBV4-1 and J usage is TRBJ2-3; D call uncertain. There are 14 residues in the CDR3. Germline CDR1 and CDR2: MGHRA and YSYEKL. V was pared by 0 bases and J by 10 bases, with 14 bases between. CDR3 in DNA: TGCGCCAGCAGCCAAGATCGCCTACCCATTTCGCAGTATTTT. Its translation: CASSQDRLPISQYF.

V usage is TRBV12-5 and J usage is TRBJ2-1; D is possibly TRBD1 or TRBD2 (5 bases each). CDR3 length: 15 amino acids. V lost 6 bases and J lost 12, with 24 bases in between. Germline assignment: CDR1 LGHNT and CDR2 FRNRAP. CDR3 DNA sequence: TGTGCTAGTGGCCCACCGGGACCACCGCAATTCGGGCAGTTCTTC. The encoded protein is CASGPPGPPQFGQFF.

The chain joins TRBV18 to TRBJ1-1, with TRBD1 matching over 9 bases. CDR3 length: 14 amino acids. J lost 4 bases, V lost 5 bases, and 5 bases had no gene match. Germline-derived CDR1 and CDR2 are KGHSH and LQKENI. The CDR3 reads CASSRGQGGTEAFF. The CDR3 DNA is TGTGCCAGCTCAAGGGGACAGGGAGGCACTGAAGCTTTCTTT. The full variable domain, in which reference TRBV18 and TRBJ1-1 provide the parts outside the CDR3, is NAGVMQNPRHLVRRRGQEARLRCSPMKGHSHVYWYRQLPEEGLKFMVYLQKENIIDESGMPKERFSAEFPKEGPSILRIQQVVRGDSAAYFCASSRGQGGTEAFFGQGTRLTVV.

The chain uses TRBV7-9 and TRBJ2-3; 7 bases agree with TRBD1. CDR1 is SEHNR, CDR2 FQNEAQ, per germline (reference sequence). Trimming at V came to 3 bases and at J to 1 base, leaving 4 bases not matched to a gene. This CDR3 is 15 amino acids long. The CDR3 loop is CASSFDGQGTDTQYF. The DNA of the CDR3 is TGTGCCAGCAGCTTTGATGGACAGGGCACAGATACGCAGTATTTT.

This chain links TRBV28 with TRBJ1-1; D is unresolved. Trimming shortened V by 1 base and J by 0 bases, and 18 bases separated the two germline ends. There are 18 residues in the CDR3. The V gene's germline CDR1 is MDHEN and CDR2 SYDVKM. CDR3 nucleotides: TGTGCCAGCAGTTTATTGACGGGATTGAGAGGCATGAACACTGAAGCTTTCTTT. It encodes CASSLLTGLRGMNTEAFF.

J is TRBJ1-3 and V is TRBV6-6, with D perhaps matching TRBD1 (6 bases). V lost 7 bases and J 0 bases, leaving 10 bases between the germline ends. The germline V gene has CDR1 MNHNY and CDR2 SVGAGI (reference sequence). The CDR3 consists of 14 residues. The CDR3 bases are TGTGCCAGCAACTCGGACAGCTCTGGAAACACCATATATTTT. Protein: CASNSDSSGNTIYF.

This clone was seen once. The chain is built from TRBV9 and TRBJ2-1, with 9 bases fitting TRBD2. V shed 4 bases, J shed 3 bases, and the junction held 8 bases outside the gene matches. Germline V gene sequence: CDR1 SGDLS, CDR2 YYNGEE. This CDR3 is built from 16 residues. CDR3 in DNA: TGTGCCAGCAGCCCCCGCCAGCGGGGGGTCTACAATGAGCAGTTCTTC. It is translated as CASSPRQRGVYNEQFF. Variable domain in full (rest from reference TRBV9 and TRBJ2-1): DSGVTQTPKHLITATGQRVTLRCSPRSGDLSVYWYQQSLDQGLQFLIQYYNGEERAKGNILERFSAQQFPDLHSELNLSSLELGDSALYFCASSPRQRGVYNEQFFGPGTRLTVL.

V usage is TRBV28 and J usage is TRBJ1-2; D possibly corresponds to TRBD1 (6 bases). CDR1 is MDHEN and CDR2 is SYDVKM in the germline V gene. The ends were cut back, 11 bases at V and 5 bases at J, with 27 bases in the middle. This CDR3 region has 16 residues. CDR3 in DNA: TGTGCCTCCGGGGGGGGCAGGGATGACGGAAATTATGGCTACACCTTC. Its translation: CASGGGRDDGNYGYTF.

The chain carries TRBV6-6 and TRBJ1-2, with D maybe TRBD1 (5 bases). This CDR3 spans 13 amino acids. Germline V CDR1 and CDR2: MNHNY, SVGAGI (reference sequence). Trimming cost V 5 bases and J 7 bases, with 14 bases left between them. The CDR3 region has the DNA TGTGCCAGCAGTCCACAGGACCGGGTTGGCTACACCTTC. This gives the protein CASSPQDRVGYTF.

Only a few counts were recorded for this clone. This chain connects TRBV25-1 to TRBJ1-2; TRBD1 aligns across 12 bases. V lost 1 base, J lost 3 bases, and 3 bases stayed unmatched. This CDR3 has 16 residues. Looked up from germline, CDR1 is MGHDK and CDR2 is SYGVNS. The CDR3 nucleotides are TGTGCCAGCAGTGAATCCGGGACAGGGGGCGACTATGGCTACACCTTC. Protein product: CASSESGTGGDYGYTF.

The chain recombines TRBV14 with TRBJ1-3; 8 bases map to TRBD1. CDR3 length: 15 amino acids. Germline CDR1 reads SGHDN; CDR2 reads FVKESK. With 4 bases clipped from V and 4 bases from J, the junction kept 6 bases outside the gene matches. The CDR3 DNA is TGTGCCAGCAGCCGCCTGACAGGGGCGGGAAACACCATATATTTT. It codes for CASSRLTGAGNTIYF.

The chain uses TRBV7-6 and TRBJ1-5, with 7 bases identical to TRBD1. Germline CDR1 reads SGHVS; CDR2 reads FNYEAQ. The length of the CDR3 is 15 residues. V lost 5 bases and J lost 4; bases outside the gene matches: 8. The CDR3 here is CASSRGDRTNQPQHF. CDR3 nucleotide sequence: TGTGCCAGCAGCCGCGGGGACAGAACTAATCAGCCCCAGCATTTT. The full variable domain, rest sourced from reference TRBV7-6 and TRBJ1-5, is GAGVSQSPRYKVTKRGQDVALRCDPISGHVSLYWYRQALGQGPEFLTYFNYEAQQDKSGLPNDRFSAERPEGSISTLTIQRTEQRDSAMYRCASSRGDRTNQPQHFGDGTRLSIL.

The chain links TRBV20-1 to TRBJ2-7, with D perhaps TRBD2 (5 bases). The CDR3 totals 11 residues. V was pared by 1 base and J by 6 bases, with 7 bases between. Germline V gene sequence: CDR1 DFQATT, CDR2 SNEGSKA (reference sequence). The CDR3 DNA follows: TGCAGTGCTAGAGGGGCGGGCGAGCAGTACTTC. Translation gives CSARGAGEQYF.

The chain links TRBV6-5 to TRBJ2-3; 10 nucleotides align to TRBD1. There are 15 residues in the CDR3. The V segment lost 10 bases and the J segment 4 bases; nucleotides outside the gene matches: 11. Germline V lookup: CDR1 MNHEY, CDR2 SVGAGI. This CDR3 reads CATSPGQGFADTQYF. In DNA, the CDR3 is TGTGCCACTTCACCGGGACAGGGGTTTGCAGATACGCAGTATTTT.

As concerns this clone: One end of the junction fails to match germline, which may point to a read error. This chain joins TRBV7-7 and TRBJ1-1, with D perhaps matching TRBD1 (6 bases). This CDR3 comprises 13 residues. Germline V gene lookup returns CDR1 SSHAT and CDR2 FNYEAQ (reference sequence). The CDR3: CASSRDTNTEAFF. The CDR3, as DNA: TGTGCTAGCAGCCGGGACACGAACACTGAAGCTTTCTTT.

In DNA, the CDR3 is TGTGCGGGAGGGGAGCGGGAGGGTAAGCAGTACTTC. This encodes CAGGEREGKQYF. The rearrangement uses TRBV28 and TRBJ2-7; 10 positions agree with TRBD2. This CDR3 has 12 amino acids. CDR1 and CDR2 from the germline V gene are MDHEN and SYDVKM.

The chain joins TRBV7-2 to TRBJ2-7, with 7 bases identical to TRBD2. V shed 5 bases, J shed 3 bases, and the junction held 7 bases outside the gene matches. The CDR3 extends over 14 amino acids. Germline CDR1 SGHTA, CDR2 FQGNSA. CDR3 loop: CASSLSGIDYEQYF. The CDR3 bases are TGTGCCAGCAGCCTGAGCGGGATTGACTACGAGCAGTACTTC.

This clone has only a few counts. The chain employs TRBV30 and TRBJ2-7; D is uncertain. Germline loops: CDR1 GTSNPN, CDR2 SVGIG (reference sequence). The CDR3 runs 11 residues. V was trimmed by 2 bases and J by 0 bases, leaving 2 bases between them. DNA of the CDR3: TGTGCCTGGAGTCACTCCTACGAGCAGTACGTC. It codes for CAWSHSYEQYV.